The source of this T cell receptor beta chain is a study of Graves' ophthalmopathy and Graves' hyperthyroidism. This CDR3 is 18 amino acids long. Germline V lookup: CDR1 MNHEY, CDR2 SVGAGI. With 2 bases clipped from V and 7 bases from J, the junction kept 10 bases outside the gene matches. Amplification from RNA transcripts yielded the TCR beta CDR3 regions. First-round RT-PCR relied on HTBI primers, and a second-round multiplex PCR came next. TCRdb processed the multiplex PCR reads anew with MiXCR; each CDR3 protein has one entry. The sample records about 380,000 distinct CDR3 sequences, approximately 15% being singletons. Findings and limits, study-wide: Most expanded clonotypes from thyroid (those above 0.001 frequency) were also found in blood.

This clonotype showed up many times. As yet, its antigen is unknown. This sequence was found in a young woman with stable Graves' hyperthyroidism. The chain combines TRBV6-5 with TRBJ2-5, with 16 bases matching TRBD2. The sample taken for sequencing was peripheral blood. CDR3 coding DNA: TGTGCCAGCAGTTACCCAGGGACTAGCGGGGGGGCCAGAGTGACCCAGTACTTC. Protein: CASSYPGTSGGARVTQYF.